Presented here are 26 T cell receptor beta chains from one specimen sequenced in a study of blood T cell repertoires in COVID-19. TCRdb keeps only in-frame clones here, not all; method: immunoSEQ multiplex PCR. Of over 250,000 clones listed, about 81% were seen once; the top ten hold 1.4% to 1.5%. Sequencing was performed on peripheral blood. The receptors shown here come from a human donor with COVID-19, enrolled during active disease. The donor label of this sample is uncertain.

About this clone itself: Because the CDR3's place on the DNA is in doubt, the DNA is left out and the CDR3 is given as listed by TCRdb. The chain uses TRBV29-1 and TRBJ2-1; the tabulated D call, TRBD2, remains unverified against the DNA. The CDR3 spans 14 residues, counting both ends. Per germline, CDR1 SQVTM and CDR2 ANQGSEA. The CDR3 here is CSVATGTSGRAAFF.

This rearrangement joins TRBV27 to TRBJ2-5; 11 nucleotides agree with TRBD2. Trimming cost V 3 bases and J 3 bases; bases outside gene matches: 3. CDR3 length: 15 amino acids. CDR1 and CDR2 (germline): MNHEY, SMNVEV (reference sequence). The CDR3 sequence: CASSFAGLAEETQYF. CDR3 coding DNA: TGTGCCAGCAGTTTTGCGGGACTAGCGGAAGAGACCCAGTACTTC.

The chain uses TRBV6-6 and TRBJ1-5, with D maybe TRBD1 (6 bases). Germline CDR1 and CDR2: MNHNY and SVGAGI (reference sequence). The CDR3 is 16 amino acids. Between the trimmed V and J ends, which lost 6 bases and 4 bases, there was a span of 19 bases. The chain's CDR3 is CASRHETRGGNQPQHF. The CDR3 DNA reads TGTGCCAGCAGGCACGAAACCAGGGGTGGTAATCAGCCCCAGCATTTT.

The chain employs TRBV12-3 or TRBV12-4 and TRBJ2-5, with 7 bases matching TRBD1. The CDR3 runs to 12 residues. V lost 7 bases to trimming and J lost 1 base; unmatched junction nucleotides: 0. The chain's CDR3 is CASTGGQETQYF. CDR3 DNA sequence: TGTGCCAGCACAGGGGGCCAAGAGACCCAGTACTTC.

This clone was seen once. The chain combines TRBV4-3 with TRBJ1-1; D is unresolved. V lost 0 bases and J 0 bases, leaving 8 bases between the germline ends. Germline V gene sequence: CDR1 LGHNA, CDR2 YSLEER. This CDR3 is 15 amino acids long. For the CDR3, the DNA is TGCGCCAGCAGCCAAGAGGTGGGCTTGAACACTGAAGCTTTCTTT. Its translation is CASSQEVGLNTEAFF.

V gene TRBV9 combines with J gene TRBJ1-1; D perhaps matches TRBD1 (6 bases). The CDR3 is 18 amino acids. The V and J ends lost 3 bases and 2 bases respectively, with 23 bases between them. Germline CDR1 reads SGDLS; CDR2 reads YYNGEE. The CDR3 DNA follows: TGTGCCAGCAGCGCCACCAGCGGGGCGGGGGCGTTAAACACTGAAGCTTTCTTT. Protein: CASSATSGAGALNTEAFF.

This sequence joins TRBV27 and TRBJ1-4, with TRBD1 identical over 11 bases. CDR3 length equals 16 residues. In germline, CDR1 is MNHEY, CDR2 SMNVEV (reference sequence). The V and J ends lost 5 bases and 7 bases, in that order; junction bases with no gene match: 9. Written as DNA, the CDR3 is TGTGCCAGCAGTCATCGCCCGGGACAGGGGGGTGAAAAACTGTTTTTT. Translated, it gives CASSHRPGQGGEKLFF. Together with reference TRBV27 and TRBJ1-4, the CDR3 gives the full variable domain: EAQVTQNPRYLITVTGKKLTVTCSQNMNHEYMSWYRQDPGLGLRQIYYSMNVEVTDKGDVPEGYKVSRKEKRNFPLILESPSPNQTSLYFCASSHRPGQGGEKLFFGSGTQLSVL.

The gene calls are TRBV29-1 and TRBJ1-4; the D is unclear. The CDR3 has 13 amino acids. The germline CDR1 and CDR2 sequences are SQVTM and ANQGSEA. V lost 3 bases to trimming and J lost 8 bases, with 13 bases between them. The CDR3 region is CSVDLAGNEKLFF. In DNA form, the CDR3 reads TGCAGCGTTGATTTGGCGGGGAACGAAAAACTGTTTTTT.

The chain employs TRBV11-2 and TRBJ2-5; maybe TRBD1 (5 bases). Trimming removed 7 bases from V and 2 bases from J, with 14 bases in between. This CDR3 spans 14 amino acids. The germline CDR1 and CDR2 sequences are SGHAT and FQNNGV. The CDR3 protein is CASTLTGTQETQYF. CDR3 sequence (DNA): TGTGCCAGCACCCTTACAGGAACTCAAGAGACCCAGTACTTC.

The V call is TRBV5-1, the J call TRBJ2-7; D is undetermined. The CDR3 runs to 16 residues. V was trimmed by 0 bases and J by 6 bases, leaving 19 bases between them. Germline V gene lookup returns CDR1 SGHRS and CDR2 YFSETQ. The chain's CDR3 is CASSLDELSPQSEQYF. CDR3 nucleotide sequence: TGCGCCAGCAGCTTGGACGAACTATCCCCGCAGTCCGAGCAGTACTTC.

With respect to this clone: The same CDR3 arises from other DNA sequences in this sample as well. This sequence joins TRBV5-1 and TRBJ1-1, with no clear D. CDR1 and CDR2 (germline): SGHRS, YFSETQ. Trimming left V 0 bases short and J 2 bases short, with 8 bases between. The CDR3 runs 14 residues. The CDR3 sequence is CASSLGTVNTEAFF. The CDR3 DNA is TGCGCCAGCAGCTTGGGAACAGTTAACACTGAAGCTTTCTTT.

The chain joins TRBV6-5 to TRBJ2-2; D might be TRBD2 (6 bases). There are 12 residues in the CDR3. The V gene's germline CDR1 is MNHEY and CDR2 SVGAGI. Trimming stripped 6 bases from V and 6 bases from J, with 8 bases between. This CDR3 reads CASRRDSGELFF. The CDR3 DNA reads TGTGCCAGCAGGCGGGATTCCGGGGAGCTGTTTTTT.

J is TRBJ2-1 and V is TRBV3-1 (or the pseudogene TRBV3-2); TRBD2 aligns across 11 bases. The CDR3 has 17 amino acids. Germline values: CDR1 LGHDT, CDR2 YNNKEL (reference sequence). J lost 6 bases, V lost 0 bases, and 7 bases had no gene match. CDR3 in amino acids: CASSQEKGTSGPNEQFF. CDR3 DNA sequence: TGTGCCAGCAGCCAAGAAAAGGGGACTAGCGGACCCAATGAGCAGTTCTTC.

CDR3 protein: CSVGGDRGTEAFF. In nucleotides, the CDR3 is TGCAGCGTTGGCGGGGACAGGGGCACTGAAGCTTTCTTT. V and J are TRBV29-1 and TRBJ1-1; 10 nucleotides match TRBD1. Germline assignment: CDR1 SQVTM and CDR2 ANQGSEA. With V trimmed by 4 bases and J by 4 bases, 3 bases remained unmatched. CDR3 length: 13 residues.

Turning to this clone: The identical CDR3 is also encoded by other nucleotide sequences in the sample. The rearrangement uses TRBV7-3 and TRBJ1-2, with a weak D call TRBD1 (6 bases). Deletions cut 5 bases from V and 2 bases from J, with 12 bases between. The CDR3 is 14 residues long. Germline CDR1 reads SGHTA; CDR2 reads FQGTGA. CDR3 sequence: CASSPGQGNYGYTF. CDR3 DNA: TGTGCCAGCAGCCCGGGGCAGGGGAACTATGGCTACACCTTC.

The chain joins TRBV6-2 or TRBV6-3 to TRBJ2-5; 14 bases align to TRBD2. After removal of 5 bases from V and 5 bases from J, the junction contained 10 bases not matched to a gene. This CDR3 spans 17 amino acids. Germline V CDR1 and CDR2: MNHEY, SVGEGT. The CDR3 region has the DNA TGTGCCAGCAGTAGGGGGACTAGCGGGAGATATGAGGAGACCCAGTACTTC. Translated, it gives CASSRGTSGRYEETQYF.

This clone showed up just a few times. The rearrangement links TRBV7-8 to TRBJ2-7; weak D call: TRBD2 (5 bases). There are 16 residues in the CDR3. The V end lost 1 base, the J end lost 2 bases, and 15 bases lay between the germline ends. In germline, CDR1 is SGHVS, CDR2 FQNEAQ. CDR3 residues: CASSLGPGSTTYEQYF. The CDR3 DNA follows: TGTGCCAGCAGCTTAGGCCCGGGATCGACCACCTACGAGCAGTACTTC.

The rearrangement joins TRBV6-1 to TRBJ2-7; 8 bases line up with TRBD1. J lost 3 bases, V lost 2 bases, and 6 bases had no gene match. The germline CDR1 and CDR2 sequences are MNHNS and SASEGT. This CDR3 contains 15 residues. CDR3 residues: CASSELGQVLYEQYF. CDR3 nucleotides: TGTGCCAGCAGTGAATTGGGACAGGTTCTCTACGAGCAGTACTTC.

V gene TRBV13 combines with J gene TRBJ1-5, with 7 bases aligning to TRBD1. The V and J ends lost 0 bases and 3 bases, in that order; junction bases with no gene match: 2. CDR3 length: 15 amino acids. The V gene's germline CDR1 is PRHDT and CDR2 FYEKMQ (reference sequence). The CDR3 is CASSLGGTVNQPQHF. Here the CDR3 DNA reads TGTGCCAGCAGCTTAGGAGGGACAGTCAATCAGCCCCAGCATTTT.

The count of this clone is one. The V and J genes are TRBV10-1 and TRBJ2-7, with no clear D. CDR1 is WNHNN, CDR2 SYGVQD, per germline (reference sequence). V lost 9 bases and J lost 2, with 26 bases in between. The length of the CDR3 is 17 residues. The CDR3 is CARILPARRRAAYEQYF. The CDR3, as DNA: TGCGCCAGAATTCTCCCGGCAAGGAGACGTGCGGCCTACGAGCAGTACTTC.

The chain uses TRBV7-4 and TRBJ2-7; tentative D call: TRBD1 (6 bases). With 2 bases removed from V and 6 bases from J, the gap between germline ends came to 14 bases. The CDR3 consists of 14 residues. CDR1 SGHVT and CDR2 SQSDAQ come from the germline V gene. The CDR3 spells CASSLRGLKCEQYF. CDR3 DNA: TGTGCCAGCAGCTTAAGGGGGTTAAAGTGCGAGCAGTACTTC.

The chain carries TRBV2 and TRBJ1-2, with D tentatively TRBD1 (6 bases). CDR1 and CDR2 (germline): SNHLY, FYNNEI. The CDR3 is 13 amino acids. Trimming stripped 3 bases from V and 6 bases from J, with 11 bases between. CDR3 coding DNA: TGTGCCAGCAGTGAGTACAGGGTTGATGGCTACACCTTC. Protein: CASSEYRVDGYTF. The entire variable domain, with the rest obtained from reference TRBV2 and TRBJ1-2, is as follows: EPEVTQTPSHQVTQMGQEVILRCVPISNHLYFYWYRQILGQKVEFLVSFYNNEISEKSEIFDDQFSVERPDGSNFTLKIRSTKLEDSAMYFCASSEYRVDGYTFGSGTRLTVV.

In this sample, this clone turned up once. The chain recombines TRBV12-3 or TRBV12-4 with TRBJ1-6, with D possibly matching TRBD1 (5 bases). The CDR3 contains 13 residues. V was cut by 5 bases and J by 7 bases, with 9 bases left in between. CDR3 loop: CASSGAWNSPLHF. The CDR3 nucleotides read TGTGCCAGCAGTGGGGCCTGGAATTCACCCCTCCACTTT.

This clone was observed a few times. The gene calls are TRBV7-9 and TRBJ2-2; TRBD2 agrees at 7 bases. Per germline, CDR1 SEHNR and CDR2 FQNEAQ (reference sequence). J lost 6 bases, V lost 0 bases, and 7 bases had no gene match. The CDR3 runs 16 residues. CDR3: CASSLALGGSPGELFF. CDR3 in DNA: TGTGCCAGCAGCTTAGCGCTTGGCGGGAGCCCCGGGGAGCTGTTTTTT.

V is TRBV6-2 or TRBV6-3 and J is TRBJ2-5; D possibly corresponds to TRBD2 (7 bases). Germline CDR1 and CDR2: MNHEY and SVGEGT. The CDR3 contains 14 residues. V was pared by 3 bases and J by 4 bases, with 12 bases between. CDR3 bases: TGTGCCAGCAGTTATGTGGGAGGGGGAGAGACCCAGTACTTC. Translation: CASSYVGGGETQYF.

This sequence joins TRBV5-4 and TRBJ2-7, with TRBD2 as a possible D gene (6 bases). Germline CDR1 is SGHNT and CDR2 is YYREEE (reference sequence). This CDR3 region has 14 residues. The V end was cut by 0 bases, the J end by 5 bases, with 12 bases between. The CDR3: CASSLEGLRDEQYF. The CDR3 nucleotides read TGTGCCAGCAGCTTGGAGGGACTTCGGGACGAGCAGTACTTC.